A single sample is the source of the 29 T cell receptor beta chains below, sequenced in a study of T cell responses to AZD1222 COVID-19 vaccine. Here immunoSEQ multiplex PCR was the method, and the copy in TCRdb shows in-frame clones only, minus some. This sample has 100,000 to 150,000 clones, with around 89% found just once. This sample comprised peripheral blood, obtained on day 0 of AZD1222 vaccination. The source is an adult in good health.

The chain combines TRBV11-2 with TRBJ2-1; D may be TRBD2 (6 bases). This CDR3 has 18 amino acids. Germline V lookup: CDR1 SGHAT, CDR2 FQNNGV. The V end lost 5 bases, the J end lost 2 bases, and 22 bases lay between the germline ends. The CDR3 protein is CASSLAVGSLAPYNEQFF. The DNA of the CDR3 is TGTGCCAGCAGCCTCGCCGTGGGGTCTCTAGCGCCCTACAATGAGCAGTTCTTC.

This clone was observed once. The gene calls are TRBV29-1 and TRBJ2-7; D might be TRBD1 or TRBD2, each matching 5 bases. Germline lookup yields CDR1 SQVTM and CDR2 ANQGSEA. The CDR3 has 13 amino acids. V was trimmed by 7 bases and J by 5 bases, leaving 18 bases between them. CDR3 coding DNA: TGCAGCGGGGTGAAACTGGGACGGGACGAGCAGTACTTC. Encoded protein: CSGVKLGRDEQYF.

The CDR3: CASSDPPGTGLSSNQPQHF. DNA for the CDR3: TGTGCCAGCAGTGACCCGCCAGGGACAGGATTATCTAGCAATCAGCCCCAGCATTTT. The rearrangement joins TRBV6-2 or TRBV6-3 to TRBJ1-5, with 8 bases fitting TRBD1. Germline V gene data show CDR1 as MNHEY and CDR2 as SVGEGT. With 5 bases clipped from V and 0 bases from J, the junction kept 15 bases outside the gene matches. The CDR3 runs to 19 residues.

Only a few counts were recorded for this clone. CDR3 residues: CASSSAVRSPNTEAFF. The CDR3 bases are TGTGCCAGCAGCTCTGCGGTTCGGTCGCCGAACACTGAAGCTTTCTTT. The V call is TRBV7-9, the J call TRBJ1-1, with D unresolved. The CDR3 length is 16 residues. V was trimmed by 4 bases and J by 1 base, leaving 16 bases between them. Germline V gene sequence: CDR1 SEHNR, CDR2 FQNEAQ (reference sequence).

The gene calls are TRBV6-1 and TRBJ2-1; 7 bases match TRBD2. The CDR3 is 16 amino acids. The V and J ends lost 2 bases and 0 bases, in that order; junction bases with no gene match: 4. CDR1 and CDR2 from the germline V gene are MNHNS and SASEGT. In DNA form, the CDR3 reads TGTGCCAGCAGTGAACGGAGCGGGAACTCCTACAATGAGCAGTTCTTC. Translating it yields CASSERSGNSYNEQFF.

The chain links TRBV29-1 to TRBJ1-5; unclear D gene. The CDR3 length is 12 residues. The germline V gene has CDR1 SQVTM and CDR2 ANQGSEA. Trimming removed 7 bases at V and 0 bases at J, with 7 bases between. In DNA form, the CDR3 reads TGCAGCGCGAAGAGTAGCAATCAGCCCCAGCATTTT. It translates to CSAKSSNQPQHF.

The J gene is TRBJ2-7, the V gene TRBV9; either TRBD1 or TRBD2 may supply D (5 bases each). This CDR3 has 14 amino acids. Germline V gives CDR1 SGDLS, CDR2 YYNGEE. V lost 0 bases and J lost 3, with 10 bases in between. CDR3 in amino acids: CASSVGGDGYEQYF. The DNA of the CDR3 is TGTGCCAGCAGCGTAGGAGGGGACGGCTACGAGCAGTACTTC. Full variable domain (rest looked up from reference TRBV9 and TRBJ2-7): DSGVTQTPKHLITATGQRVTLRCSPRSGDLSVYWYQQSLDQGLQFLIQYYNGEERAKGNILERFSAQQFPDLHSELNLSSLELGDSALYFCASSVGGDGYEQYFGPGTRLTVT.

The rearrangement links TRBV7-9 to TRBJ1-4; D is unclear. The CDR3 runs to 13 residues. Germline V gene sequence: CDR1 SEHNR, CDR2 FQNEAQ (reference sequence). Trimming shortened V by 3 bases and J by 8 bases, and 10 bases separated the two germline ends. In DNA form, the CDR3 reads TGTGCCAGCAGCTTCGAGGAGGGCGAAAAACTGTTTTTT. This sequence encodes CASSFEEGEKLFF.

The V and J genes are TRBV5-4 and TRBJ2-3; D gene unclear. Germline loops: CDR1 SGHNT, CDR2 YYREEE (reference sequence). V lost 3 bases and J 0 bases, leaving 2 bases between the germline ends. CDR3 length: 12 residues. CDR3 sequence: CASSSSTDTQYF. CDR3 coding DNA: TGTGCCAGCAGCTCGAGCACAGATACGCAGTATTTT. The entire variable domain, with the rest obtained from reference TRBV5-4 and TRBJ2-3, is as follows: ETGVTQSPTHLIKTRGQQVTLRCSSQSGHNTVSWYQQALGQGPQFIFQYYREEENGRGNFPPRFSGLQFPNYSSELNVNALELDDSALYLCASSSSTDTQYFGPGTRLTVL.

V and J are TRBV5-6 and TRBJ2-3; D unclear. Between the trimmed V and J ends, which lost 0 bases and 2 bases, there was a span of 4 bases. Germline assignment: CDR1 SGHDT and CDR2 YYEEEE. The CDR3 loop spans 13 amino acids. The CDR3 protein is CASSLDFTDTQYF. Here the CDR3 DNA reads TGTGCCAGCAGCTTGGACTTCACAGATACGCAGTATTTT.

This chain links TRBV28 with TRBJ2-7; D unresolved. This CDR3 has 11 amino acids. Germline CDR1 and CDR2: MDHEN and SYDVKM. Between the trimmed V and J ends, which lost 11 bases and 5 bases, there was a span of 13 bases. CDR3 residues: CAVLGRHEQYF. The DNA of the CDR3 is TGTGCCGTCCTCGGGCGGCACGAGCAGTACTTC.

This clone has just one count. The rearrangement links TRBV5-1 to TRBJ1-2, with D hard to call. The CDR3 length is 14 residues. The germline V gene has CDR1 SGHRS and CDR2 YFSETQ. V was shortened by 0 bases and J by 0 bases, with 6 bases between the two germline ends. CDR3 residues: CASSLAPANYGYTF. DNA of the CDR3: TGCGCCAGCAGCTTGGCTCCAGCTAACTATGGCTACACCTTC.

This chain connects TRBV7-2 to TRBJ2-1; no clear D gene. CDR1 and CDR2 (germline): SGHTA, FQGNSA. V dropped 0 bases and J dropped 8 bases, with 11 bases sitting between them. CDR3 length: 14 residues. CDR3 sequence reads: CASSLAPFGYEQFF. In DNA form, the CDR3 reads TGTGCCAGCAGCTTAGCGCCGTTTGGGTATGAGCAGTTCTTC.

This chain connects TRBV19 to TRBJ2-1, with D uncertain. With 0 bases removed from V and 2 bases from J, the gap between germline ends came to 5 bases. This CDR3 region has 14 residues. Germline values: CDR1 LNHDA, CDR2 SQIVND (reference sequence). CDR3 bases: TGTGCCAGTAGTATAGAAGTCGCCTACAATGAGCAGTTCTTC. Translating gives CASSIEVAYNEQFF. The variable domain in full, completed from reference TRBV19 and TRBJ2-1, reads DGGITQSPKYLFRKEGQNVTLSCEQNLNHDAMYWYRQDPGQGLRLIYYSQIVNDFQKGDIAEGYSVSREKKESFPLTVTSAQKNPTAFYLCASSIEVAYNEQFFGPGTRLTVL.

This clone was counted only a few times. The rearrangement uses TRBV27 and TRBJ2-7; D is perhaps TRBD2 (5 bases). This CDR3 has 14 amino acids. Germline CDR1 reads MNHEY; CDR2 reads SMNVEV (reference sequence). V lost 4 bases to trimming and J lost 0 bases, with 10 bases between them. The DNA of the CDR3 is TGTGCCAGCAGTTCACGGGGTAGCTCCTACGAGCAGTACTTC. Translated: CASSSRGSSYEQYF.

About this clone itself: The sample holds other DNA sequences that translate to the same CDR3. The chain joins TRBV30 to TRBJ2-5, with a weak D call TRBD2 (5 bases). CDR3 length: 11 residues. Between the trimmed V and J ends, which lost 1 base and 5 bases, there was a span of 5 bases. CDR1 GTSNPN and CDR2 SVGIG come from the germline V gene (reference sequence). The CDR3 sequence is CAWSAGETQYF. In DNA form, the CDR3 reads TGTGCCTGGAGTGCGGGGGAGACCCAGTACTTC.

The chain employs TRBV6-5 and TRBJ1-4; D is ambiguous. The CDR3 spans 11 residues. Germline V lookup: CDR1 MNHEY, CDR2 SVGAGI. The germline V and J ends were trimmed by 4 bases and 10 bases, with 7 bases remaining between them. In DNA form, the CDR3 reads TGTGCCAGCAGTTCGCTAGGAAAACTGTTTTTT. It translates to CASSSLGKLFF.

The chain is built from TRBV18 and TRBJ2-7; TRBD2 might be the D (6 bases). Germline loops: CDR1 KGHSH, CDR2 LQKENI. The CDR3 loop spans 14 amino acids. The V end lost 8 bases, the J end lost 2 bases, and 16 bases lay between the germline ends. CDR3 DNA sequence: TGTGCCAGCCGCCTCGGGGGAAGTACCTACGAGCAGTACTTC. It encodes CASRLGGSTYEQYF. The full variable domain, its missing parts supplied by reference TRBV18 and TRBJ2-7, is NAGVMQNPRHLVRRRGQEARLRCSPMKGHSHVYWYRQLPEEGLKFMVYLQKENIIDESGMPKERFSAEFPKEGPSILRIQQVVRGDSAAYFCASRLGGSTYEQYFGPGTRLTVT.

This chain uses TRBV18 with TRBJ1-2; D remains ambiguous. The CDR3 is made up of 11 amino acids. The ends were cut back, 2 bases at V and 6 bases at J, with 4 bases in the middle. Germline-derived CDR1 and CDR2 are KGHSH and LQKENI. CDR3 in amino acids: CASSPGNGYTF. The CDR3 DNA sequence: TGTGCCAGCTCACCAGGGAATGGCTACACCTTC.

CDR3 sequence (DNA): TGTGCCAGCAGTCCCGGACATGAGCAGTTCTTC. Residues: CASSPGHEQFF. The V gene is TRBV12-3 or TRBV12-4, the J gene TRBJ2-1; D is ambiguous. V was shortened by 5 bases and J by 8 bases, with 7 bases between the two germline ends. This CDR3 has 11 residues.

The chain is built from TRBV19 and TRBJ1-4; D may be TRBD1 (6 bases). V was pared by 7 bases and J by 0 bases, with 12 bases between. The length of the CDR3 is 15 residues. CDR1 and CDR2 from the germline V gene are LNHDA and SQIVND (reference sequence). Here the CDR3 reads CASKRGGSTNEKLFF. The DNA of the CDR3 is TGTGCCAGTAAGAGAGGGGGATCAACTAATGAAAAACTGTTTTTT.

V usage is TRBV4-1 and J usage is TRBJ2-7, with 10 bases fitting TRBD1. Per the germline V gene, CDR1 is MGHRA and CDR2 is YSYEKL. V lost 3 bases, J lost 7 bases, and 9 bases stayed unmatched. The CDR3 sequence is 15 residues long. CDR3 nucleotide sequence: TGCGCCAGCAGCCAGGAGGGGACAGGGGCCCGGGAGCAGTACTTC. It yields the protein CASSQEGTGAREQYF.

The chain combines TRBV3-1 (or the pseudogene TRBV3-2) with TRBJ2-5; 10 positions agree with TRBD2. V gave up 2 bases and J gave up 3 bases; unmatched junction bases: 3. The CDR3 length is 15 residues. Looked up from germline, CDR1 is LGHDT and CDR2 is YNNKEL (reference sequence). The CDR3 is CASSQLSGGEETQYF. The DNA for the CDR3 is TGTGCCAGCAGCCAACTAAGCGGGGGGGAAGAGACCCAGTACTTC.

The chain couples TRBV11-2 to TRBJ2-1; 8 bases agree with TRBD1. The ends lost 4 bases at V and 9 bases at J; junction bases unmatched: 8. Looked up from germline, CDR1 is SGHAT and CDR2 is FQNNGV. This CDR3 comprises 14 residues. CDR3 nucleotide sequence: TGTGCCAGCAGCTCCGACAGGGGCGGAACTGAGCAGTTCTTC. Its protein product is CASSSDRGGTEQFF.

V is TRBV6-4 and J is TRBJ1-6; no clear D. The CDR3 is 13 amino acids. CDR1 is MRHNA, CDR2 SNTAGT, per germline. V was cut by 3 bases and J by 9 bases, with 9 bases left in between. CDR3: CASSEGYGSPLHF. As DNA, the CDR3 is TGTGCCAGCAGTGAGGGATACGGTTCACCCCTCCACTTT.

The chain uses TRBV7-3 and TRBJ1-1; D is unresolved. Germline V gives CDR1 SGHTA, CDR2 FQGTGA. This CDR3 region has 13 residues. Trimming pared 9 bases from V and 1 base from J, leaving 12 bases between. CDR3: CASRRPPNTEAFF. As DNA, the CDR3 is TGTGCCAGTCGACGGCCCCCGAACACTGAAGCTTTCTTT.

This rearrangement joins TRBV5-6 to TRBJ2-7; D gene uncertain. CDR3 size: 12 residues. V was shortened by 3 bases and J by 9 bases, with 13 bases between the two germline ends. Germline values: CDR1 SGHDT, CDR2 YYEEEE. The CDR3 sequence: CASSSAEVGQYF. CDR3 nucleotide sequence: TGTGCCAGCAGCTCTGCTGAGGTGGGGCAGTACTTC.

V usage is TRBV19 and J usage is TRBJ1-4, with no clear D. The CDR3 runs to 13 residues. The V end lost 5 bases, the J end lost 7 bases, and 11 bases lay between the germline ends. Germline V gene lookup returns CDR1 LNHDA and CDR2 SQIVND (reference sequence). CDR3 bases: TGTGCCAGTAGTGGCCGGGCGGGTGAAAAACTGTTTTTT. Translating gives CASSGRAGEKLFF.

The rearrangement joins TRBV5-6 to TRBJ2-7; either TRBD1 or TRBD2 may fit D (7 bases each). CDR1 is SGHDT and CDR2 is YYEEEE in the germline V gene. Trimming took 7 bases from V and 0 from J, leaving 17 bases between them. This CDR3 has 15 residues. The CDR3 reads CASLMQGGSSYEQYF. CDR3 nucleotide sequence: TGTGCCAGCCTGATGCAGGGGGGGAGCTCCTACGAGCAGTACTTC.